This T cell receptor beta chain was found in a study of CD8 T cells in ankylosing spondylitis. General study points: Some of these motif variants have turned up before, in reports on reactive arthritis synovial fluid and blood. Disease-associated clones were CD8+ and fairly uncommon in peripheral blood. The authors reported significant enrichment of disease-linked clones in matched ankylosing spondylitis synovial fluid. Made up of fewer than ten highly homologous variants, a TCR beta motif appeared characteristic of ankylosing spondylitis blood.

In the case of this clonotype: What it binds is not known.

Making the TCR beta libraries involved quantitative 5'-RACE with molecular barcodes. TCRdb redid the calling of the 5' RACE reads with MiXCR, one entry per CDR3 protein. The sample contains roughly 670,000 distinct CDR3 sequences, 19% of which appear only once. The CDR3 consists of 14 residues. V shed 5 bases and J 4 bases; nucleotides not matched to a gene: 5. Germline V lookup: CDR1 MNHNS, CDR2 SASEGT. V and J are TRBV6-1 and TRBJ2-1; 7 bases line up with TRBD1. This receptor was taken from a male donor with ankylosing spondylitis. Sequenced material: blood, either unsorted or a sorted T cell fraction (not recorded which). CDR3 in amino acids: CASSLGQKYNEQFF. Here the CDR3 DNA reads TGTGCCAGCAGTCTGGGACAGAAGTACAATGAGCAGTTCTTC.